The rows below give T cell receptor beta chains drawn from one sample of a study of blood T cell repertoires in COVID-19. Measured with immunoSEQ multiplex PCR; TCRdb has only the in-frame clones, and not every one. In the table there are roughly 450,000 clones, less than 95% of which are singletons. Material for sequencing was PBMCs or T cells enriched from blood (not recorded which). The receptors originated from a man aged 18 to 35 who had recovered from COVID-19. Each CDR3 is given with its conserved first and last residue. The order of the fields is D gene, V gene, J gene, clone size, CDR3 DNA, CDR3 protein. A D gene is named only where the DNA matches it firmly. Only part of the rows carry a size: once, few, many, or a class if the clone is expanded.

>.|TRBV6-1|TRBJ1-1|.
TGTGCCAGCAGTGTAACAATGTTGGGTCGAACAGAGCTACAGCCAGCTGAAGCTTTCTTT
CASSVTMLGRTELQPAEAFF
>.|TRBV28|TRBJ1-5|.
TGTGCCAGCAGTTTTGAGGGAATTGAAGCTCAGCCCCAGCATTTT
CASSFEGIEAQPQHF
>.|TRBV7-6|TRBJ2-5|.
TGTGCCAGCAGCTTAGGGGGCGGAGCGTCGGAGACCCAGTACTTC
CASSLGGGASETQYF
>.|TRBV7-2|TRBJ2-1|.
TGTGCCAGCAACCCCGGACAGACCTACAATGAGCAGTTCTTC
CASNPGQTYNEQFF
>.|TRBV5-1|TRBJ2-2|.
TGCGCCAGCAGCTTGGTGGCGGAGAACACCGGGGAGCTGTTTTTT
CASSLVAENTGELFF
>.|TRBV7-2|TRBJ1-1|.
TGTGCCAGCAGCTTGGTGCCGGGACAAGGCACTGAAGCTTTCTTT
CASSLVPGQGTEAFF
>.|TRBV7-9|TRBJ1-6|.
TGTGCCAGCAGCTTGGGGCCTTCCGGGGGAAGCTCCTATAATTCACCCCTCCACTTT
CASSLGPSGGSSYNSPLHF
>.|TRBV5-4|TRBJ1-1|.
TGTGCCAGCAGCCCGGGGAGGGGACGGCCCATGAACACTGAAGCTTTCTTT
CASSPGRGRPMNTEAFF
>TRBD1|TRBV5-1|TRBJ1-1|.
TGCGCCAGCAGCTTGAGAGGGGGCCGGACTGAAGCTTTCTTT
CASSLRGGRTEAFF
>.|TRBV10-2|TRBJ1-6|.
TGCGCCAGCAGTACACAGAGCTCCTATAATTCACCCCTCCACTTT
CASSTQSSYNSPLHF
>TRBD1|TRBV27|TRBJ1-5|.
TGTGCCAGCAGCCCGACAGGGCGGCAGCCCCAGCATTTT
CASSPTGRQPQHF
>.|TRBV7-9|TRBJ1-2|few
TGTGCCAGCAGCTTATACCTTCTTCGAGGCAGCGGCTATGGCTACACCTTC
CASSLYLLRGSGYGYTF
>.|TRBV10-1|TRBJ1-1|.
TGCGCCAGCAGTGATCAGGGTCGTCAGGGTACTGAAGCTTTCTTT
CASSDQGRQGTEAFF
>.|TRBV18|TRBJ2-3|.
TGTGCCAGTCAGGATAGCACAGATACGCAGTATTTT
CASQDSTDTQYF
>.|TRBV27|TRBJ1-2|.
TGTGCCAGCAGTTCAGGGCCTGCCAACCGTGGCTACACCTTC
CASSSGPANRGYTF
>.|TRBV19|TRBJ1-4|.
TGTGCCAGTAGTATAACAGGGACTAATGAAAAACTGTTTTTT
CASSITGTNEKLFF
>TRBD2|TRBV19|TRBJ2-7|once
TGTGCCAGTAGTATGGCGGGAGACTCCTACGAGCAGTACTTC
CASSMAGDSYEQYF
>.|TRBV5-6|TRBJ1-4|.
TGTGCCAGCAGCCTAAACGATGCAACTAATGAAAAACTGTTTTTT
CASSLNDATNEKLFF
>.|TRBV11-3|TRBJ1-6|.
TGTGCCAGCAGTCAGGACAGTAATTCACCCCTCCACTTT
CASSQDSNSPLHF
>.|TRBV5-1|TRBJ1-1|once
TGCGCCAGCAGCTTTGACAACCAGAACACTGAAGCTTTCTTT
CASSFDNQNTEAFF
>.|TRBV19|TRBJ2-5|once
TGTGCCAGTAGTATTCCAGGTTACCAAGAGACCCAGTACTTC
CASSIPGYQETQYF
>.|TRBV2|TRBJ2-1|.
TGTGCCAGCAGTGCTGAGTCCTACAATGAGCAGTTCTTC
CASSAESYNEQFF
>TRBD2|TRBV30|TRBJ2-1|.
TGTGCCTTTAGACGGACTAGCGGGAGCAATGAGCAGTTCTTC
CAFRRTSGSNEQFF
>TRBD2|TRBV28|TRBJ2-1|.
TGTGCCAGCGCCCTAGCGGGAAATGAGCAGTTCTTC
CASALAGNEQFF
>TRBD2|TRBV5-4|TRBJ2-5|.
TGTGCCAGCAGCCTTGGAAGCGGGGAGGGTTCCCAGTACTTC
CASSLGSGEGSQYF
>.|TRBV2|TRBJ2-1|once
TGTGCCAGCAGTACTAGCACCTCGAGCTCCTACAATGAGCAGTTCTTC
CASSTSTSSSYNEQFF
>TRBD1|TRBV7-9|TRBJ1-1|once
TGTGCCAGCCGGACAGGGAGGGATACTGAAGCTTTCTTT
CASRTGRDTEAFF
>.|TRBV19|TRBJ1-6|.
TGTGCCAGTAGTCTCTCGACAGGTGGTGATTCACCCCTCCACTTT
CASSLSTGGDSPLHF
>TRBD1|TRBV7-3|TRBJ1-2|once
TGTGCCAGCAGCCCCGACAGGGGGGATCGTGGCTACACCTTC
CASSPDRGDRGYTF
>TRBD1|TRBV29-1|TRBJ1-1|.
TGCAGCGTTGAAATGTTGGGCTCCCCGGGACAGCATGCTTTCTTT
CSVEMLGSPGQHAFF
>.|TRBV11-3|TRBJ1-1|.
TGTGCCAGCAGCTTAGACGGGAGTGGCACTGAAGCTTTCTTT
CASSLDGSGTEAFF
>TRBD2|TRBV28|TRBJ2-1|.
TGTGCCAGCAGTCCAGGGGGACTAGCGGGAACTGAGCAGTTCTTC
CASSPGGLAGTEQFF
>.|TRBV9|TRBJ2-1|.
TGTGCCAGCAGCGTAAAGTGGGGCCCCGACAATGAGCAGTTCTTC
CASSVKWGPDNEQFF
>.|TRBV7-8|TRBJ1-1|.
TGTGCCAGCAGCCCTCGAACAGGGATAACTGAAGCTTTCTTT
CASSPRTGITEAFF
>.|TRBV27|TRBJ1-4|once
TGTGCCAGCAGTCTCCAGGGGCGCACTAATGAAAAACTGTTTTTT
CASSLQGRTNEKLFF
>.|TRBV19|TRBJ1-1|.
TGTGCCAGTAGTCCGGGACTGTCACCAGGGTTCTTT
CASSPGLSPGFF
>TRBD1|TRBV29-1|TRBJ1-2|.
TGCAGCGTTGAAGATTCGACAGGGACAAATGGCTACACCTTC
CSVEDSTGTNGYTF
>.|TRBV3-1/TRBV3-2|TRBJ2-3|.
TGTGCCAGCAGCTATCGCACAGATACGCAGTATTTT
CASSYRTDTQYF
>TRBD2|TRBV28|TRBJ2-7|.
TGTGCCCACAAAAGGGGAGGGGAGATGTACGAGCAGTACTTC
CAHKRGGEMYEQYF
>.|TRBV5-4|TRBJ1-5|.
TGTGCCAGCAGCCACGCAGGGTTAAATCAGCCCCAGCATTTT
CASSHAGLNQPQHF
>.|TRBV24-1|TRBJ2-6|few
TGTGCCACCAGTGATCAGGGCTCTGGGGCCAACGTCCTGACTTTC
CATSDQGSGANVLTF